Reported below is one T cell receptor beta chain. This record comes from a study of shared clonotypes between healthy human individuals. Sequencing was performed with immunoSEQ multiplex PCR; in TCRdb, only in-frame clones are kept and a portion is missing. Here the sample spans 2 million to 3 million clones, over 85% being singletons. The specimen sequenced was naive CD4+ T cells from PBMCs. Subset in this sample: CD45RA+ positively selected. The source of this sequence is a man younger than 30 in good health. Some clones in this sample may be carry-over from other donors' samples.

This CDR3 reads CASSPSGFFYNEQFF. CDR3 in DNA: TGTGCCAGCAGCCCTAGCGGGTTTTTCTACAATGAGCAGTTCTTC. This chain links TRBV7-8 with TRBJ2-1; 8 nucleotides agree with TRBD2. CDR1 and CDR2 from the germline V gene are SGHVS and FQNEAQ. V was clipped by 5 bases and J by 3 bases; unmatched bases: 6. This CDR3 has 15 amino acids.